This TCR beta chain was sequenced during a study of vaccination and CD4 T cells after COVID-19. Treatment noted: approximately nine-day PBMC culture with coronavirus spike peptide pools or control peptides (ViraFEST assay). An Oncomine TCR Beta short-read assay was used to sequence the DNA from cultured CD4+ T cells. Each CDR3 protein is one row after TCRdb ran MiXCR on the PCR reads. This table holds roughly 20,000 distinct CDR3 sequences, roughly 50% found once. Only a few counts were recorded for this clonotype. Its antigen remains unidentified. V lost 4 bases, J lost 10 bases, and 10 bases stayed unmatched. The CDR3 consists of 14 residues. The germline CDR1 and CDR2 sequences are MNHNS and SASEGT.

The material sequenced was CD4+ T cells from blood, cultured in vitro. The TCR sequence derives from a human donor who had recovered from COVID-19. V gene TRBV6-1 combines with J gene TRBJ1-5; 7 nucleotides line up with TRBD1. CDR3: CASSGTGGGIPQHF. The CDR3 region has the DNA TGTGCCAGCAGTGGGACAGGCGGGGGGATTCCCCAGCATTTT.